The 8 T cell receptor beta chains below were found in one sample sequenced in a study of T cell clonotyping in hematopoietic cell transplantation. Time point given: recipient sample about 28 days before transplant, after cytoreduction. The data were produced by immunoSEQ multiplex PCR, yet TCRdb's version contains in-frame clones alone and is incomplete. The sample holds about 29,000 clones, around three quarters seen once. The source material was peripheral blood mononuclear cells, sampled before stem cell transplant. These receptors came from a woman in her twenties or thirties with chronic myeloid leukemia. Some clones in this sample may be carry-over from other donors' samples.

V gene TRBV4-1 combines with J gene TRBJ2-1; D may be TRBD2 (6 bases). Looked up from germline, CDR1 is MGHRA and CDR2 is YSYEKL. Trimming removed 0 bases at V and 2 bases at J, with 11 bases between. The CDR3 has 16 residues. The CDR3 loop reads CASSQDFAGTYNEQFF. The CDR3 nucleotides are TGCGCCAGCAGCCAAGATTTCGCGGGGACCTACAATGAGCAGTTCTTC.

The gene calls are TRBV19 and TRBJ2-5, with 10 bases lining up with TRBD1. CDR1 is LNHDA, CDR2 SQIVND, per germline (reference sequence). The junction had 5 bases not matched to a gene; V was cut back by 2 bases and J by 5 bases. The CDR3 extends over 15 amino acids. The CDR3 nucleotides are TGTGCCAGTAGTATACCGACAGGGGGCGCGGAGACCCAGTACTTC. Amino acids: CASSIPTGGAETQYF.

CDR3 region: CASSPDRAGYTF. CDR3 coding DNA: TGTGCCAGCAGCCCCGACAGGGCGGGCTACACCTTC. This rearrangement joins TRBV6-5 to TRBJ1-2; TRBD1 aligns across 7 bases. The V segment lost 6 bases and the J segment 8 bases; nucleotides outside the gene matches: 6. Germline CDR1 MNHEY, CDR2 SVGAGI. This CDR3 is built from 12 residues.

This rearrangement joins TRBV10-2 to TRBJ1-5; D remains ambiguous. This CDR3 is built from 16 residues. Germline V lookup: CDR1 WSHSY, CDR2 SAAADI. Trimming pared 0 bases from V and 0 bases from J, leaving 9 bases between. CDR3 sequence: CASSESKGYSNQPQHF. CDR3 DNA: TGCGCCAGCAGTGAGTCGAAAGGATATAGCAATCAGCCCCAGCATTTT.

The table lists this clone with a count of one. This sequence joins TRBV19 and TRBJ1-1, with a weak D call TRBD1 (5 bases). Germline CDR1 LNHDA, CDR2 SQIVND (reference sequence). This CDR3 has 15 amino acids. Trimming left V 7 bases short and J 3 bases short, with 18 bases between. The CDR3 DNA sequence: TGTGCCAGTAATGGGGGTCGGGACCGGGACACTGAAGCTTTCTTT. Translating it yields CASNGGRDRDTEAFF.

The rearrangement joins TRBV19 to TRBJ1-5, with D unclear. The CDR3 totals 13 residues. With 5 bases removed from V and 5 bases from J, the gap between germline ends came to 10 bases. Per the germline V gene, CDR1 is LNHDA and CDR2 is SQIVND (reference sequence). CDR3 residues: CASSLGLYQPQHF. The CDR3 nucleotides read TGTGCCAGTAGTCTGGGGTTATATCAGCCCCAGCATTTT.

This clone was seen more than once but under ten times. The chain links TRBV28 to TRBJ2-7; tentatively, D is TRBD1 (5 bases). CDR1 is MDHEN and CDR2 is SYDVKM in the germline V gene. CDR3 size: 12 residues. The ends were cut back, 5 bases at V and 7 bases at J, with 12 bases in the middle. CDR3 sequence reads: CASSLTRQEQYF. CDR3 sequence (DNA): TGTGCCAGCAGTCTCACAAGACAGGAGCAGTACTTC.

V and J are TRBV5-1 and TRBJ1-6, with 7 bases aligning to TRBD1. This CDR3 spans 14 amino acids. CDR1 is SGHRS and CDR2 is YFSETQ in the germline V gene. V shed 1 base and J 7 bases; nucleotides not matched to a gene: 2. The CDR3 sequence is CASSLRGGNSPLHF. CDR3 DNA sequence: TGCGCCAGCAGCTTGAGAGGGGGCAATTCACCCCTCCACTTT. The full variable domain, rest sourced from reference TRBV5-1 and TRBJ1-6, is KAGVTQTPRYLIKTRGQQVTLSCSPISGHRSVSWYQQTPGQGLQFLFEYFSETQRNKGNFPGRFSGRQFSNSRSEMNVSTLELGDSALYLCASSLRGGNSPLHFGNGTRLTVT.